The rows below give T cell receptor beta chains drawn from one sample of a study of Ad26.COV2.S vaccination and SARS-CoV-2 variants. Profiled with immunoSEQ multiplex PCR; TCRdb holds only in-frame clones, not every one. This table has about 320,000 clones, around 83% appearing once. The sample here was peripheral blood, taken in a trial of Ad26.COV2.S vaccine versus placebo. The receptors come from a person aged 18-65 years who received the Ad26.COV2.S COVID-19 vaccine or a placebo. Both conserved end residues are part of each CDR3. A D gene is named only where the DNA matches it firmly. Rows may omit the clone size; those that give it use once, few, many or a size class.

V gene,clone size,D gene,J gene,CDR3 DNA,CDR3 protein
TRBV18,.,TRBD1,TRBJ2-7,TGTGCCAGCTCACTGATTGGTCTCGGACAGGGGGATTCGGGACCGTACTTC,CASSLIGLGQGDSGPYF
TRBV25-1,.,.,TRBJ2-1,TGTGCCAGCAGTGATTATAGGGGCTACAATGAGCAGTTCTTC,CASSDYRGYNEQFF
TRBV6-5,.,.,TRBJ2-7,TGTGCCAGCAGTTACATGAGGGGGTCCTACGAGCAGTACTTC,CASSYMRGSYEQYF
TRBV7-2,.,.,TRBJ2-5,TGTGCCAGCAGCCAATCCAGGACAGCCCAAGAGACCCAGTACTTC,CASSQSRTAQETQYF
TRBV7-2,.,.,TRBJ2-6,TGTGCCAGCAGCTCAAGGACAGTTACTGGGGCCAACGTCCTGACTTTC,CASSSRTVTGANVLTF
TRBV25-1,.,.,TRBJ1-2,TGTGCCAGCAGTGGTTTGGGGGGGCGCGATGGCTACACCTTC,CASSGLGGRDGYTF
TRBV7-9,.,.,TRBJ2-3,TGTGCCAGCAGCTTCGCAGGGTCAAGCACAGATACGCAGTATTTT,CASSFAGSSTDTQYF
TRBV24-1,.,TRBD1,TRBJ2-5,TGTGCCACCAGTGATTGGGACAGGTTCAAAGAGACCCAGTACTTC,CATSDWDRFKETQYF
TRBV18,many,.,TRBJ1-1,TGTGCCAGCTCACCCGAACGGATTCGGAACACTGAAGCTTTCTTT,CASSPERIRNTEAFF
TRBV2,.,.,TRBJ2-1,TGTGCCAGCAGTGAGACTAGTGTCCCGTTCTTC,CASSETSVPFF
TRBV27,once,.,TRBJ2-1,TGTGCCAGCACAAGGGGTATATCAAACAATGAGCAGTTCTTC,CASTRGISNNEQFF
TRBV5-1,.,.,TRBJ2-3,TGCGCCAGCAGTTCGAGGATGTTAGGTACAGATACGCAGTATTTT,CASSSRMLGTDTQYF
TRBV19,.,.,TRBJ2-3,TGTGCCAGTAGTCAGACGGCAGTAAGCACAGATACGCAGTATTTT,CASSQTAVSTDTQYF
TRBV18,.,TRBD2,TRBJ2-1,TGTGCCAGCTCACCCAGCCTAGCGGGGGACAATGAGCAGTTCTTC,CASSPSLAGDNEQFF
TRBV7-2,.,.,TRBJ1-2,TGTGCCAGCAGCTTGGGGGGCTCTACACAGGGTCAGGGCTACACCTTC,CASSLGGSTQGQGYTF
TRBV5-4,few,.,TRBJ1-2,TGTGCCAGCAGCTTGGAACAGCGGCATGGCTACACCTTC,CASSLEQRHGYTF
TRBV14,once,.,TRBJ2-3,TGTGCCAGCAGCCCTCTGGGGGACCGGGCAGATACGCAGTATTTT,CASSPLGDRADTQYF
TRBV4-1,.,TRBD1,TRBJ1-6,TGCGCCAGCAGCCAAGAGACAGGGGTGTATTCACCCCTCCACTTT,CASSQETGVYSPLHF
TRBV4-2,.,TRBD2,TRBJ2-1,TGTGCCAGCAGCCAGATTCTAGCGGGGGGGCCCCAAGAGCAGTTCTTC,CASSQILAGGPQEQFF
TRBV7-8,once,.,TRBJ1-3,TGTGCCAGCAGCTTTGGCTCTGGAAACACCATATATTTT,CASSFGSGNTIYF
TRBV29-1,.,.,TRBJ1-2,TGCAGCGTTGAGTTGGGACCGAGTAATTATGGCTACACCTTC,CSVELGPSNYGYTF
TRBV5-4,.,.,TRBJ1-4,TGTGCCAGCAGTCGAGACGGTGAGATTGAAAAACTGTTTTTT,CASSRDGEIEKLFF
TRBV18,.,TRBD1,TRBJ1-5,TGTGCCAGCTCACGGGGACAGCCAGGCGGTCAGCCCCAGCATTTT,CASSRGQPGGQPQHF
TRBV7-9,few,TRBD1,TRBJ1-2,TGTGCCAGCAGCTGGGGGACAGCCTATGGCTACACCTTC,CASSWGTAYGYTF
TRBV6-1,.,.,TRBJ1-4,TGTGCCAGCAGTGAGCAGCCGGGGACCTCTGGGGAAAAACTGTTTTTT,CASSEQPGTSGEKLFF
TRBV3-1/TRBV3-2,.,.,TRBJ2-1,TGTGCCAGCAGCCACCTACAGAGGGAGCAGTTCTTC,CASSHLQREQFF
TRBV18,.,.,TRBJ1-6,TGTGCCAGCTCACCAAGGCCACAGGGAAATTCACCCCTCCACTTT,CASSPRPQGNSPLHF
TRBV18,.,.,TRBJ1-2,TGTGCCAGCTCACCACGGACAGCCACTAACTATGGCTACACCTTC,CASSPRTATNYGYTF
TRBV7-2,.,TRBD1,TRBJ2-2,TGTGCCAGCAGCCCCAGGGGGACGAACACCGGGGAGCTGTTTTTT,CASSPRGTNTGELFF
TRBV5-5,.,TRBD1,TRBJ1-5,TGTGCCAGCAGCTTTGGGGGGACAGGGGAGAGGCCCCAGCATTTT,CASSFGGTGERPQHF
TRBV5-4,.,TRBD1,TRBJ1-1,TGTGCCAGCAGCCCTGTACCCGGACAGGCCGAACATGGTGAAGCTTTCTTT,CASSPVPGQAEHGEAFF
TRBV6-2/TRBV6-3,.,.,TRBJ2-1,TGTGCCAGCAGTTACGGCTTAGGGCGGAACCTCAATGAGCAGTTCTTC,CASSYGLGRNLNEQFF
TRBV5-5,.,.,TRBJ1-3,TGTGCCAGCAGCCCCCGTTCAAGAGGAAACACCATATATTTT,CASSPRSRGNTIYF
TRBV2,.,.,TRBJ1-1,TGTGCCAGCAGTGTAGTTGGGGAAATTGCTGAAGCTTTCTTT,CASSVVGEIAEAFF
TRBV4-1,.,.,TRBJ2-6,TGCGCCAGCAGCCAACCTACAGCCTCTGGGGCCAACGTCCTGACTTTC,CASSQPTASGANVLTF
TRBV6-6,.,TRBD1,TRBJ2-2,TGTGCCAGCAGGGACAGGGGGAGAGGCACCGGGGAGCTGTTTTTT,CASRDRGRGTGELFF
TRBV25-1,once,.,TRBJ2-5,TGTGCCAGCCGTGGACACCAAGAGACCCAGTACTTC,CASRGHQETQYF
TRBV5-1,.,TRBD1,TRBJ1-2,TGCGCCAGCAGCCCCGAACAGGGGGCCCACTATGGCTACACCTTC,CASSPEQGAHYGYTF
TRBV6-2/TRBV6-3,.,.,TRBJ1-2,TGTGCCAGCAGTGGATGGGGGTTAGGGATCTACACCTTC,CASSGWGLGIYTF
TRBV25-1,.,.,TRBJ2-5,TGTGCCAGCAGGTTGTCGGGACTGAAGAAAGAGACCCAGTACTTC,CASRLSGLKKETQYF
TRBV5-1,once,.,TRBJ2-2,TGCGCCAGCAGCTTAAAACAGAGCACCGGGGAGCTGTTTTTT,CASSLKQSTGELFF
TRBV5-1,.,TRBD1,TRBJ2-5,TGCGCCAGCAGCCTGGGGACAGGGGTAAGACAAGAGACCCAGTACTTC,CASSLGTGVRQETQYF
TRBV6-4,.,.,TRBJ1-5,TGTGCCAGCAGTGACTCCCCCAATCAGCCCCAGCATTTT,CASSDSPNQPQHF
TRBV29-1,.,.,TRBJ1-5,TGCAGCGTTGAAGAGACACCCTATCAGCCCCAGCATTTT,CSVEETPYQPQHF
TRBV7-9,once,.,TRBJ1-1,TGTGCCAGCAGCTCCCAGTACACTGAAGCTTTCTTT,CASSSQYTEAFF
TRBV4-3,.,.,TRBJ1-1,TGCGCCAGCAGCTATAGCATGAACACTGAAGCTTTCTTT,CASSYSMNTEAFF
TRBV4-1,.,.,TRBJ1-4,TGCGCCAGCAGCCAAGTAGGTAGTAGTAAGGAAAAACTGTTTTTT,CASSQVGSSKEKLFF
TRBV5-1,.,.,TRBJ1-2,TGCGCCAGCAGCTCCGCGGGGGGCCATGGCTACACCTTC,CASSSAGGHGYTF